Listed below are T cell receptor beta chains from one sample, sequenced in a study of shared clonotypes between healthy human individuals. The assay was immunoSEQ multiplex PCR, and TCRdb's table has in-frame clones only and misses some. This table has about 1 million clones, around 74% appearing once. Sample: memory CD4+ T cells sorted from blood. These receptors were collected from a man younger than 35 in good health. Both conserved end residues are part of each CDR3. The D gene is left open where the match is weak. A clone size is listed for some rows: how often the clone was seen (once, few, many), or a class if it is expanded.

clone size	V gene	J gene	D gene	CDR3 protein	CDR3 DNA
NA	TRBV7-8	TRBJ1-4	TRBD1	CASSMNDREHLFF	TGTGCCAGCAGCATGAACGACAGGGAACACCTGTTTTTT
NA	TRBV5-4	TRBJ2-3	NA	CASSFRETDTQYF	TGTGCCAGCAGCTTCAGGGAAACAGATACGCAGTATTTT
many	TRBV10-3	TRBJ2-7	NA	CAISERSYEQYF	TGTGCCATCAGTGAACGTTCCTACGAGCAGTACTTC
NA	TRBV19	TRBJ2-1	TRBD2	CASSPGLAGGPLSYNEQFF	TGTGCCAGTAGTCCGGGACTAGCGGGAGGGCCTCTCTCCTACAATGAGCAGTTCTTC
NA	TRBV19	TRBJ2-3	NA	CATSEASTDTQYF	TGTGCCACTTCAGAGGCTAGCACAGATACGCAGTATTTT
few	TRBV7-6	TRBJ2-1	TRBD1	CASSLVGGQGGTEQFF	TGTGCCAGCAGCTTAGTGGGCGGACAGGGGGGCACTGAGCAGTTCTTC
NA	TRBV6-6	TRBJ2-2	NA	CASANRPGNTGELFF	TGTGCCAGCGCAAACCGGCCGGGAAACACCGGGGAGCTGTTTTTT
NA	TRBV7-7	TRBJ2-5	NA	CASSLGVAGAQETQYF	TGTGCTAGCAGCTTAGGAGTTGCGGGGGCGCAAGAGACCCAGTACTTC
NA	TRBV5-1	TRBJ2-3	NA	CASTPDGGRTDTQYF	TGCGCCAGCACCCCAGACGGGGGGCGCACAGATACGCAGTATTTT
NA	TRBV6-5	TRBJ2-1	TRBD2	CASSKLLALEQFF	TGTGCCAGCAGCAAACTACTAGCGCTAGAGCAGTTCTTC
once	TRBV7-2	TRBJ2-1	NA	CASIPEGGSSYNEQFF	TGTGCCAGCATCCCTGAGGGGGGTAGCTCCTACAATGAGCAGTTCTTC
NA	TRBV5-6	TRBJ2-7	TRBD2	CASSLPGGGAYEQYF	TGTGCCAGCAGCCTCCCTGGCGGGGGGGCCTACGAGCAGTACTTC
NA	TRBV5-4	TRBJ2-1	TRBD1	CASSPIPGQYNEQFF	TGTGCCAGCAGCCCGATACCGGGACAGTACAATGAGCAGTTCTTC
few	TRBV21-1	TRBJ1-5	NA	CASSVDRGSNQPQHF	TGTGCCAGCAGCGTGGACAGGGGAAGCAATCAGCCCCAGCATTTT
few	TRBV10-1	TRBJ1-4	NA	CASSEGGTNEKLFF	TGCGCCAGCAGTGAAGGGGGTACTAATGAAAAACTGTTTTTT
NA	TRBV5-1	TRBJ2-3	TRBD2	CASSLVAGGRDTQYF	TGCGCCAGCAGCTTGGTAGCGGGAGGCAGAGATACGCAGTATTTT
NA	TRBV7-6	TRBJ1-2	NA	CASSPNANQGSYGYTF	TGTGCCAGCAGCCCAAACGCTAATCAGGGTTCCTATGGCTACACCTTC
NA	TRBV19	TRBJ1-5	NA	CASERSDINQPQHF	TGTGCCAGTGAGCGCAGCGACATAAATCAGCCCCAGCATTTT
NA	TRBV7-2	TRBJ1-6	NA	CASSPRASRDGNSPLHF	TGTGCCAGCAGCCCCCGGGCCTCGAGGGACGGTAATTCACCCCTCCACTTT
NA	TRBV15	TRBJ2-3	TRBD2	CATSRAGVLAGVGTDTQYF	TGTGCCACCAGCAGAGCCGGAGTACTAGCGGGAGTTGGAACAGATACGCAGTATTTT
NA	TRBV29-1	TRBJ1-4	NA	CSASPRDGANEKLFF	TGCAGCGCCTCCCCCAGGGATGGGGCTAATGAAAAACTGTTTTTT
NA	TRBV5-1	TRBJ2-7	TRBD1	CASSPPGQGWREQYF	TGCGCCAGCAGCCCCCCGGGACAGGGTTGGAGGGAGCAGTACTTC
once	TRBV7-8	TRBJ2-5	TRBD1	CASSLWTGRGTQYF	TGTGCCAGCAGCTTATGGACAGGGCGGGGGACCCAGTACTTC
few	TRBV11-2	TRBJ2-5	NA	CASSLDNTGVGETQYF	TGTGCCAGCAGCTTAGATAATACCGGGGTAGGCGAGACCCAGTACTTC
NA	TRBV18	TRBJ2-7	TRBD1	CASSRGQGSYEQYF	TGTGCCAGCTCCCGGGGACAGGGGTCCTACGAGCAGTACTTC
NA	TRBV10-3	TRBJ1-1	NA	CAISESLGDGNTEAFF	TGTGCCATCAGTGAGTCGTTAGGGGACGGGAACACTGAAGCTTTCTTT
NA	TRBV6-1	TRBJ2-7	TRBD1	CVASGQRYEQYF	TGCGTTGCGTCGGGACAGCGTTACGAGCAGTACTTC
NA	TRBV19	TRBJ1-5	NA	CASSIEGPNQPQHF	TGTGCCAGTAGTATTGAAGGGCCCAATCAGCCCCAGCATTTT
NA	TRBV11-2	TRBJ2-1	NA	CASSLTSGSYNEQFF	TGTGCCAGCAGCTTAACCTCAGGATCTTACAATGAGCAGTTCTTC
NA	TRBV19	TRBJ2-7	TRBD1	CASSRQGAASYEQYF	TGTGCCAGTAGTAGACAGGGGGCCGCATCCTACGAGCAGTACTTC
few	TRBV2	TRBJ1-1	NA	CASSVTNTEAFF	TGTGCCAGCAGCGTGACCAACACTGAAGCTTTCTTT
NA	TRBV10-3	TRBJ2-7	NA	CAISEFPRGQEQYF	TGTGCCATCAGTGAGTTCCCCCGGGGTCAGGAGCAGTACTTC
NA	TRBV19	TRBJ1-5	NA	CATRLSRGYSNQPQHF	TGTGCCACCCGCCTCTCCCGGGGTTATAGCAATCAGCCCCAGCATTTT
many	TRBV2	TRBJ2-2	NA	CASRKRSLGELFF	TGTGCCAGCAGAAAGCGGAGTCTCGGGGAGCTGTTTTTT
NA	TRBV7-2	TRBJ1-5	NA	CASSPDSNQPQHF	TGTGCCAGCAGCCCGGACAGTAATCAGCCCCAGCATTTT
NA	TRBV18	TRBJ1-4	NA	CASSPRTGWDEKLFF	TGTGCCAGCTCACCCCGGACTGGTTGGGATGAAAAACTGTTTTTT
NA	TRBV5-8	TRBJ1-1	TRBD1	CASSLALGTVVEGEAFF	TGTGCCAGCAGCTTGGCGTTAGGGACAGTCGTGGAGGGTGAAGCTTTCTTT
NA	TRBV7-8	TRBJ2-2	NA	CASSPGGSSRPGGELFF	TGTGCCAGCAGCCCTGGGGGTTCATCTAGACCGGGCGGGGAGCTGTTTTTT
NA	TRBV5-6	TRBJ1-2	TRBD1	CASSGRDRAWGYTF	TGTGCCAGCAGCGGCCGGGACAGGGCCTGGGGCTACACCTTC
once	TRBV5-1	TRBJ1-3	TRBD1	CASSLVGTGDGNTIYF	TGCGCCAGCAGCTTGGTTGGGACAGGGGATGGAAACACCATATATTTT
NA	TRBV5-4	TRBJ2-2	TRBD1	CASSSDRGGPNTGELFF	TGTGCCAGCAGTTCCGACAGGGGGGGTCCGAACACCGGGGAGCTGTTTTTT
NA	TRBV6-1	TRBJ1-2	NA	CASRSTGTDYGYTF	TGTGCCAGCAGATCTACCGGGACGGACTATGGCTACACCTTC
NA	TRBV29-1	TRBJ1-1	NA	CSVDSGMGTEAFF	TGCAGCGTTGATTCAGGGATGGGCACTGAAGCTTTCTTT
NA	TRBV5-4	TRBJ2-3	NA	CASSLGAAKWDMDTQYF	TGTGCCAGCAGCTTGGGAGCAGCCAAGTGGGACATGGATACGCAGTATTTT
NA	TRBV14	TRBJ2-1	NA	CASSQAGGLSGFF	TGTGCCAGCAGCCAAGCGGGCGGGCTTTCGGGTTTCTTC
NA	TRBV5-1	TRBJ2-7	NA	CASSSPQVSGEQYF	TGCGCCAGCAGCTCCCCACAGGTGTCTGGCGAGCAGTACTTC
once	TRBV6-1	TRBJ2-3	NA	CASNGPPDTQYF	TGTGCCAGCAACGGACCGCCTGATACGCAGTATTTT
NA	TRBV5-1	TRBJ2-1	TRBD2	CASSSQAGARANEQFF	TGCGCCAGCAGCTCCCAAGCGGGGGCCCGAGCCAATGAGCAGTTCTTC
NA	TRBV19	TRBJ1-2	NA	CASSQGRNYGYTF	TGTGCCAGTAGTCAGGGGCGCAACTATGGCTACACCTTC
NA	TRBV19	TRBJ1-2	TRBD1	CASSIEGTGNYGYTF	TGTGCCAGTAGTATAGAAGGGACAGGAAATTATGGCTACACCTTC
few	TRBV6-5	TRBJ2-7	NA	CASSFGGTYEQYF	TGTGCCAGCAGTTTTGGGGGAACCTACGAGCAGTACTTC
NA	TRBV27	TRBJ2-1	TRBD1	CASSRFRDSYNEQFF	TGTGCCAGCAGCCGATTTCGGGACAGCTACAATGAGCAGTTCTTC
many	TRBV7-8	TRBJ1-4	NA	CASSLAGQSLNEKLFF	TGTGCCAGCAGCTTAGCCGGACAGTCACTTAATGAAAAACTGTTTTTT
NA	TRBV28	TRBJ2-1	TRBD2	CASSFGGALVNEQFF	TGTGCCAGCAGTTTCGGGGGGGCACTTGTCAATGAGCAGTTCTTC
NA	TRBV29-1	TRBJ2-7	NA	CSVQRTMGYEQYF	TGCAGCGTTCAGAGGACGATGGGCTACGAGCAGTACTTC
NA	TRBV30	TRBJ1-6	TRBD1	CAWKEGASYNSPLHF	TGTGCCTGGAAGGAGGGGGCCTCCTATAATTCACCCCTCCACTTT
NA	TRBV7-8	TRBJ2-7	TRBD2	CASSLEAGDSYEQYF	TGTGCCAGCAGCTTAGAGGCGGGGGACTCCTACGAGCAGTACTTC
NA	TRBV7-9	TRBJ2-2	NA	CASSLGRANTGELFF	TGTGCCAGCAGCTTGGGACGGGCGAACACCGGGGAGCTGTTTTTT
NA	TRBV11-2	TRBJ2-7	TRBD2	CASSLASGGYEQYF	TGTGCCAGCAGCTTGGCTAGCGGGGGATACGAGCAGTACTTC